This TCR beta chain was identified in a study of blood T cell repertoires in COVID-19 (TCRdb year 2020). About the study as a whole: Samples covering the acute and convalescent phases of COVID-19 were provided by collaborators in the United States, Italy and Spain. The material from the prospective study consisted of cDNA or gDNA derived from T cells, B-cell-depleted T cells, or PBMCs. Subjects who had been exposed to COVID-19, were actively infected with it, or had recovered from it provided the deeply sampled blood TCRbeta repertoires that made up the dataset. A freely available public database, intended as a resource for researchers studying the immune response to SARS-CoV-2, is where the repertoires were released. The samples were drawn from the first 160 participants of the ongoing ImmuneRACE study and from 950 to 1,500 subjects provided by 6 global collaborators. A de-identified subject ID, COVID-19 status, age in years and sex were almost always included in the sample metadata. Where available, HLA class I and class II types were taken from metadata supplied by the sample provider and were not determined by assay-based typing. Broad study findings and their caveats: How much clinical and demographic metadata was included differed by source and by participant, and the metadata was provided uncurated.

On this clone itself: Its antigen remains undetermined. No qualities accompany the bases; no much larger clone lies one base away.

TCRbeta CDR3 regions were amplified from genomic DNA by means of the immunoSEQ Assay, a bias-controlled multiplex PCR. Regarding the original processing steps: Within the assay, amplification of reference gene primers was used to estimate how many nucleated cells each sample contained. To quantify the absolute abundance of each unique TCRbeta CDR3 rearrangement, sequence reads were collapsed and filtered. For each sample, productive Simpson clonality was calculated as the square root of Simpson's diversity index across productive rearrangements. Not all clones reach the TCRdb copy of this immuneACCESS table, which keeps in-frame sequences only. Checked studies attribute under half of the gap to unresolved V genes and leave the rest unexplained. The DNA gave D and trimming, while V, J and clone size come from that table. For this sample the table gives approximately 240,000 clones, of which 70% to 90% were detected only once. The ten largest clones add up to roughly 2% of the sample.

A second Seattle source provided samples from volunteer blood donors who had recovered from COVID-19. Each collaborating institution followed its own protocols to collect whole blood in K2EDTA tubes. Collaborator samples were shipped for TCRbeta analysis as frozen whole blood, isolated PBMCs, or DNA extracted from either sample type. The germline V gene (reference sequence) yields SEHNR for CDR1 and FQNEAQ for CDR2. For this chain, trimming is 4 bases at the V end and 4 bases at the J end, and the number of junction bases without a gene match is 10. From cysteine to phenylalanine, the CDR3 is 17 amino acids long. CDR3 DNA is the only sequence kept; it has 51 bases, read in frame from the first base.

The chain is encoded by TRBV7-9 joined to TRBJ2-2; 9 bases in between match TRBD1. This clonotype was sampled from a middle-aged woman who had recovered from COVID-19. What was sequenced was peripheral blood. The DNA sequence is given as TGTGCCAGCAGCTCGTTTGGACAGGGGCGGCCCACCGGGGAGCTGTTTTTT. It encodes CASSSFGQGRPTGELFF.